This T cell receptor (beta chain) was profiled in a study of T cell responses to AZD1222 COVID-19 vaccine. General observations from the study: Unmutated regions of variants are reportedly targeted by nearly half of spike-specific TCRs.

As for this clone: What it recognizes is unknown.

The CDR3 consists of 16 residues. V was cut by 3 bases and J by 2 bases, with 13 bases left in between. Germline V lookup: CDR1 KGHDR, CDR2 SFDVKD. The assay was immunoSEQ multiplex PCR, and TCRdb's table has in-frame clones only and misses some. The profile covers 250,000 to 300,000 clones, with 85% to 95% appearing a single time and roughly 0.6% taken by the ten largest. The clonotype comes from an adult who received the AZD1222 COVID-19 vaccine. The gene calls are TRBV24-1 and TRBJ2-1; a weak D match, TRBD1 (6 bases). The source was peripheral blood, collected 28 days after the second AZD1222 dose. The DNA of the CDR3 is TGTGCCACCAGTGATGCCCAGGGGAAGCCCTACAATGAGCAGTTCTTC. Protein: CATSDAQGKPYNEQFF.